This T cell receptor beta chain stems from a study of patients and donors after allogeneic stem cell transplantation. CDR1 and CDR2 from the germline V gene are MNHEY and SMNVEV (reference sequence). The CDR3 spans 14 residues. Trimming removed 2 bases at V and 6 bases at J, with 14 bases between. Using its own MiXCR run on the RT-PCR reads, TCRdb lists one record per CDR3 protein. Here the sample spans about 200,000 distinct CDR3 sequences, around 40% being singletons. This chain joins TRBV27 and TRBJ2-7, with D perhaps matching TRBD1 (6 bases). Sequencing used blood, either unsorted or a sorted T cell fraction (not recorded which). The sequence derives from a human donor who was either an allogeneic HSCT recipient or a stem cell or donor lymphocyte infusion donor (not recorded which). It is not recorded whose cells these are; they may come from a transplant donor. The DNA of the CDR3 is TGTGCCAGCAGTTTAGACGCAGGGGTTGGCGAGCAGTACTTC. Translation gives CASSLDAGVGEQYF.